This section outlines one T cell receptor (beta chain) sequence together with its context. Its recognized antigen is unknown. No qualities accompany the bases; no much larger clone lies one base away. The TCR beta CDR3 regions were amplified from RNA transcripts. The first round of RT-PCR for the TCR CDR3 was performed with the HTBI primer set and the Qiagen OneStep RT-PCR kit. A second multiplex PCR round built the libraries, followed by size selection and purification. The libraries were sequenced on an Illumina HiSeq2000 using paired-end 100 bp reads. Processing in the source paper ran as follows. SOAPnuke was used to process the raw data, with reads discarded if the reads contained adapters or uncalled bases, had a mean Phred below 15, or lacked an exact constant-primer or identifier match. High-quality paired reads were merged using COPE v1.2.5, and each unique nucleotide sequence was defined as a clonotype. Clonotypes were aligned to IMGT TRBV, TRBD and TRBJ reference segments using MiTCR v1.1. The analysis was restricted to V-J combinations with a frequency above 0.0001, which together covered over 99% of the repertoires. The TCS score was defined as the ratio of F50 (clonal expansion) to E x V (chaos), calculated using BLOSUM62-based TCRdist between CDR3 peptides within each V-J. Welch's t-statistics and random forest reduced some 510 V-J features to 10 to 15, which were used in a naive Bayes classifier (R e1071). In TCRdb, the public reads were trimmed at Q25 with fastp and aligned with MiXCR, with productive beta chains retained. Records with the same CDR3 protein are collapsed into one entry carrying the most frequent genes and DNA. The V and J calls follow TCRdb's processing rather than the paper's. The sample table contains 500,000 to 650,000 distinct CDR3 sequences; only one count was recorded for just under 20% of them. 45% to 50% of the sample rests with the top ten.

The record originates from a study of T cells in Graves' hyperthyroidism and ophthalmopathy (dated by TCRdb to between 2018 and 2021). Notes on the research overall: Peripheral blood samples were taken at initial diagnosis, before any treatment was given. Whether ophthalmopathy could be predicted prospectively was tested in an independent validation cohort made up of 18 to 20 hyperthyroidism patients plus 17 patients who later progressed to ophthalmopathy. A discovery cohort of about 100 patients, 43 with Graves' ophthalmopathy and over 55 with stable Graves' hyperthyroidism, was used to find distinguishing TCR V-J signatures. The roughly 91 discovery patients were randomly divided into training and test sets at a 7:3 ratio. The study also compared thyroid tissue and blood T-cell repertoires from about six Graves' hyperthyroidism patients. The paper reports TCR Vbeta CDR3 sequencing of approximately 140 peripheral blood samples: approximately 43 ophthalmopathy, under 80 hyperthyroidism and 17 progressor patients. Once sampling was done, hyperthyroidism patients were given methimazole at a starting dose of 30 mg daily, whereas ophthalmopathy patients were given high-dose intravenous methylprednisolone. Overall results and qualifications from the work: Most expanded thyroid clonotypes (frequency above 0.001) were also found in blood, which suggests that blood repertoires may mirror thyroid immune responses. No statistical method was used to fix the sample size in advance, and group allocation was not hidden from the investigators. In validation, the model predicted progression to ophthalmopathy with 55% to 71% sensitivity and approximately 74% specificity, a median of 6.5 months before onset. A model built on a 13 V-J signature distinguished ophthalmopathy from stable hyperthyroidism, reaching around 87% sensitivity and about 81% specificity in cross-validation and 80%/75% in testing.

Ophthalmopathy patients had moderately to severely active disease, with a Clinical Activity Score of 3 or more, a NOSPECS grade of 4 or more, and a disease duration of less than 3 months. The study excluded patients with uncontrolled infections, other autoimmune diseases, pregnancy or lactation. Diagnoses were based on clinical symptoms, serum thyroxine and TRAb, thyroid ultrasound and orbital computed tomography. PBMCs were separated from roughly 9.6 ml of fresh peripheral blood using Ficoll-Paque density gradient centrifugation. Trizol reagent was used to extract total RNA, and RNA quality was then checked on an Agilent 2100 Bioanalyzer. This TCR came from a man between 40 and 49 years old with Graves' ophthalmopathy. Material for sequencing was blood.

The DNA sequence is given as TGTGCCAGCAGCTTCCACAGGGGGCGCGAGGAGACCCAGTACTTC. Its protein product is CASSFHRGREETQYF. In this chain, TRBV5-5 is recombined with TRBJ2-5; 9 junctional bases match TRBD1. The germline V gene (reference sequence) gives CDR1 as SGHKS and CDR2 as YYEKEE. The cysteine opens and the phenylalanine closes a CDR3 of 15 amino acids. Only the CDR3 DNA stays, 45 bases, in frame from base 1. Relative to germline, V is missing 2 bases and J is missing 5 bases, with 7 bases of the junction outside any gene match.